These 19 T cell receptor beta chains share one sample of origin, sequenced in a study of cytomegalovirus exposure and HLA in healthy donors. In the PCR, 60 Vbeta and 13 Jbeta primers were used. Produced via immunoSEQ multiplex PCR; TCRdb's table is partial and in-frame only. The sample has 200,000 to 250,000 clones, more than 75% seen once. The sequenced material came from PBMCs. The receptors here all came from a male donor in good health and CMV-seronegative.

This clone was counted a few times. The chain recombines TRBV25-1 with TRBJ1-1; the D gene is possibly TRBD1 (6 bases). In germline, CDR1 is MGHDK, CDR2 SYGVNS. This CDR3 is built from 13 residues. Trimming took 8 bases from V and 0 from J, leaving 10 bases between them. CDR3 nucleotides: TGTGCCAGCGGGGACACAATGAACACTGAAGCTTTCTTT. It yields the protein CASGDTMNTEAFF. Variable domain in full (rest from reference TRBV25-1 and TRBJ1-1): EADIYQTPRYLVIGTGKKITLECSQTMGHDKMYWYQQDPGMELHLIHYSYGVNSTEKGDLSSESTVSRIRTEHFPLTLESARPSHTSQYLCASGDTMNTEAFFGQGTRLTVV.

This sequence joins TRBV29-1 and TRBJ1-2, with unresolved D. The CDR3 spans 15 residues. V lost 1 base, J lost 5 bases, and 17 bases lay in between. Germline CDR1 and CDR2: SQVTM and ANQGSEA. CDR3 loop: CSVEVAQLRGYGYTF. The CDR3 bases are TGCAGCGTTGAAGTTGCACAGCTTCGGGGTTATGGCTACACCTTC.

The gene calls are TRBV28 and TRBJ1-5; D may be TRBD1 (5 bases). CDR1 is MDHEN, CDR2 SYDVKM, per germline. The CDR3 has 13 residues. The V and J ends lost 7 bases and 5 bases respectively, with 12 bases between them. CDR3 coding DNA: TGTGCCAGCAATAGGGCAGGGTATCAGCCCCAGCATTTT. Translating it yields CASNRAGYQPQHF.

This clone was observed a handful of times. The chain links TRBV4-1 to TRBJ2-3; tentative D call: TRBD2 (6 bases). Germline V gene lookup returns CDR1 MGHRA and CDR2 YSYEKL. There are 15 residues in the CDR3. V was pared by 4 bases and J by 6 bases, with 17 bases between. Here the CDR3 reads CASSRLGTSADTQYF. The CDR3 nucleotides are TGCGCCAGCAGCCGACTAGGTACCTCCGCGGATACGCAGTATTTT.

V usage is TRBV5-8 and J usage is TRBJ2-3; 9 nucleotides line up with TRBD1. The trim removed 4 bases at V and 6 bases at J, leaving 9 bases unmatched. This CDR3 is 15 amino acids long. Germline assignment: CDR1 SGHTS and CDR2 YDEGEE. The CDR3 DNA reads as TGTGCCAGCAGCCCAGAGACAGGGGGTGCGGATACGCAGTATTTT. Encoded protein: CASSPETGGADTQYF.

The J gene is TRBJ2-7, the V gene TRBV14; TRBD2 matches at 15 bases. The V gene end was trimmed by 1 base and the J gene end by 2 bases; junction bases not matched to a gene: 3. Germline V gene sequence: CDR1 SGHDN, CDR2 FVKESK. The CDR3 consists of 17 residues. CDR3 sequence (DNA): TGTGCCAGCAGCCAAGGGACTAGCGGGAGGGGGCCCTACGAGCAGTACTTC. The encoded protein is CASSQGTSGRGPYEQYF.

This chain connects TRBV19 to TRBJ2-2; D is perhaps TRBD2 (6 bases). Trimming took 5 bases from V and 0 from J, leaving 13 bases between them. The CDR3 has 16 amino acids. Germline CDR1 is LNHDA and CDR2 is SQIVND (reference sequence). The CDR3 DNA is TGTGCCAGTAGTGTAAGCCCGGGGGCGAACACCGGGGAGCTGTTTTTT. Translation gives CASSVSPGANTGELFF.

The chain employs TRBV7-8 and TRBJ1-1; D remains unclear. V lost 5 bases and J 5 bases, leaving 15 bases between the germline ends. This CDR3 region has 14 residues. Germline V gene lookup returns CDR1 SGHVS and CDR2 FQNEAQ. CDR3 nucleotide sequence: TGTGCCAGCAGCCCCCCACAGAGGGATACTGAAGCTTTCTTT. Translating it yields CASSPPQRDTEAFF.

This clone was seen only a few times. CDR3 region: CASSRDSYNEQFF. CDR3 in DNA: TGTGCCAGTAGTAGGGACAGCTACAATGAGCAGTTCTTC. V and J are TRBV19 and TRBJ2-1; 7 nucleotides match TRBD1. This CDR3 has 13 amino acids. J was trimmed by 3 bases and V by 4 bases; bases with no gene match: 0. Germline CDR1 and CDR2: LNHDA and SQIVND (reference sequence).

This chain joins TRBV5-4 and TRBJ2-7, with TRBD2 matching 8 bases. The CDR3 extends over 15 amino acids. J was trimmed by 0 bases and V by 3 bases; bases with no gene match: 5. Germline V gives CDR1 SGHNT, CDR2 YYREEE (reference sequence). In nucleotides, the CDR3 is TGTGCCAGCAGCTACTACACTAGCGGCTCCTACGAGCAGTACTTC. This codes for CASSYYTSGSYEQYF.

This clone was counted only a few times. The chain recombines TRBV5-1 with TRBJ1-1; 8 bases line up with TRBD1. The J segment lost 2 bases and the V segment lost 6 bases, leaving 9 bases of the junction unmatched. This CDR3 contains 15 residues. The germline CDR1 and CDR2 sequences are SGHRS and YFSETQ. The CDR3 spells CASNEKTGVNTEAFF. In nucleotides, the CDR3 is TGCGCCAGCAACGAAAAGACAGGGGTTAACACTGAAGCTTTCTTT.

V and J are TRBV2 and TRBJ2-1; possible D gene TRBD1, 6 bases. The CDR3 contains 14 residues. Germline-derived CDR1 and CDR2 are SNHLY and FYNNEI. V gave up 4 bases and J gave up 0 bases, with 7 bases separating them. CDR3 loop: CASSGTDSYNEQFF. DNA of the CDR3: TGTGCCAGCAGTGGGACAGACTCCTACAATGAGCAGTTCTTC.

The rearrangement links TRBV7-8 to TRBJ2-2, with D perhaps being TRBD1 or TRBD2 (5 bases each). V dropped 10 bases and J dropped 5 bases, with 14 bases sitting between them. The CDR3 sequence is 13 residues long. CDR1 and CDR2 from the germline V gene are SGHVS and FQNEAQ. CDR3 protein: CAIRELWTGELFF. CDR3 coding DNA: TGTGCCATCAGGGAGCTTTGGACCGGGGAGCTGTTTTTT. Full variable domain (outside the CDR3, taken from reference TRBV7-8 and TRBJ2-2): GAGVSQSPRYKVAKRGQDVALRCDPISGHVSLFWYQQALGQGPEFLTYFQNEAQLDKSGLPSDRFFAERPEGSVSTLKIQRTQQEDSAVYLCAIRELWTGELFFGEGSRLTVL.

V is TRBV5-6 and J is TRBJ2-1; D possibly corresponds to TRBD2 (6 bases). Germline assignment: CDR1 SGHDT and CDR2 YYEEEE. With 4 bases removed from V and 0 bases from J, the gap between germline ends came to 8 bases. CDR3 length equals 14 residues. The CDR3 loop reads CASSPGDSYNEQFF. As DNA, the CDR3 is TGTGCCAGCAGCCCGGGGGACTCCTACAATGAGCAGTTCTTC.

This chain connects TRBV19 to TRBJ2-5; 9 bases are shared with TRBD2. V shed 3 bases, J shed 5 bases, and the junction held 13 bases outside the gene matches. Germline V lookup: CDR1 LNHDA, CDR2 SQIVND (reference sequence). The CDR3 runs to 17 residues. CDR3 sequence reads: CASSMGRGSGSLETQYF. The DNA for the CDR3 is TGTGCCAGTAGTATGGGGAGGGGTAGCGGGAGCTTGGAGACCCAGTACTTC.

This clone was detected only once. CDR3 region: CASSWTGTDTQYF. CDR3 nucleotides: TGTGCCAGCAGCTGGACAGGCACAGATACGCAGTATTTT. This chain connects TRBV5-4 to TRBJ2-3; weak D call: TRBD1 (6 bases). The CDR3 is made up of 13 amino acids. The ends were cut back, 3 bases at V and 1 base at J, with 6 bases in the middle. Germline CDR1 is SGHNT and CDR2 is YYREEE (reference sequence).

This clone was observed once. The chain is built from TRBV11-3 and TRBJ2-2, with D perhaps TRBD1 (6 bases). From germline, CDR1 is SGHNT and CDR2 YENEEA. The CDR3 is 14 residues long. V was shortened by 5 bases and J by 1 base, with 8 bases between the two germline ends. Here the CDR3 reads CASSPGQNTGELFF. The CDR3 nucleotides are TGTGCCAGCAGCCCGGGACAGAACACCGGGGAGCTGTTTTTT.

V is TRBV29-1 and J is TRBJ1-4, with D possibly TRBD1 on 5 matching bases. Germline V gene lookup returns CDR1 SQVTM and CDR2 ANQGSEA. V lost 4 bases to trimming and J lost 7 bases, with 13 bases between them. CDR3 length: 13 amino acids. The CDR3 sequence: CSVVGQYGEKLFF. CDR3 sequence (DNA): TGCAGCGTTGTGGGGCAGTACGGTGAAAAACTGTTTTTT.

The chain has TRBV28 and TRBJ2-3; D is undetermined. The CDR3 loop spans 13 amino acids. V was cut by 5 bases and J by 8 bases, with 14 bases left in between. Germline assignment: CDR1 MDHEN and CDR2 SYDVKM. The CDR3: CASSHTLPGTQYF. The CDR3 DNA reads TGTGCCAGCAGTCATACCCTCCCAGGTACGCAGTATTTT.